This T cell receptor (beta chain) was obtained from a study of CD8 T cells in ankylosing spondylitis. The sample holds many counts of this clonotype. The antigen remains unidentified. General study points: Reportedly, matched ankylosing spondylitis synovial fluid was significantly enriched for disease-linked clones. Prior work had noted some motif variants in reactive arthritis blood and synovial fluid.

Preparation of TCR beta libraries was done by quantitative 5'-RACE with molecular barcodes. TCRdb called the 5' RACE reads again in MiXCR, with one record for every CDR3 protein. The sample has around 150,000 distinct CDR3 sequences; about 7% are singletons. Germline CDR1 MNHEY, CDR2 SVGAGI. The length of the CDR3 is 16 residues. Trimming removed 0 bases from V and 7 bases from J; junction bases left unmatched: 6. Sequencing was done on a sample of blood, either unsorted or a sorted T cell fraction (not recorded which). This sequence originates from a female donor with ankylosing spondylitis or in good health (not recorded which). The chain carries TRBV6-5 and TRBJ2-4, with 10 bases fitting TRBD1. The CDR3 coding sequence is TGTGCCAGCAGTTACTCCTATCCGGGACAGGGGAACATTCAGTACTTC. Encoded protein: CASSYSYPGQGNIQYF.